The clone carrying this TCR beta chain was counted many times. Its target is unknown. cDNA specific to TCR beta was made from 500 ng of total RNA, with a constant-region primer employed for priming. Sequencing libraries for TCR beta derived from three nested multiplex PCR rounds that used slightly modified ARM-PCR. Amplification in the first two PCR rounds was performed using TRBV1-TRBV30 forward primers and a C-beta reverse primer for 10 cycles each. One entry per CDR3 protein, called by TCRdb with MiXCR from the multiplex PCR reads. The table includes about 78,000 distinct CDR3 sequences, about 70% detected once. Co-extraction of both nucleic acids (RNA and DNA) used about 18-34 mg of unsorted bulk tissue. Viable tumor cells exceeded 85% in all tumor samples. Germline CDR1 and CDR2: MNHNS and SASEGT. V was pared by 4 bases and J by 2 bases, with 11 bases of the junction left unmatched. CDR3 length: 17 residues.

This entry belongs to a study of tumor-infiltrating lymphocytes in primary liver carcinoma. Turning to the study itself: Among the tumors, stages were T1-T3 N0M0 and sizes roughly 4 to 10 cm. Every sample contained roughly 3.5 to 7.13 million productive TCRbeta reads, and these numbers were similar from one tissue type to another. Points from the study as a whole: The study found only about 7.5-25% of top clones in all five tumor regions.

The sample comprised liver tumor tissue from sampling region 4. Subset meaning: tumor region T4, right-lateral pole. This sequence joins TRBV6-1 and TRBJ2-5; 9 positions agree with TRBD2. This sequence was found in a woman aged 55-69 years with primary liver carcinoma and hepatitis B virus infection. This chain's CDR3 is CASSGGRTSAVQETQYF. As DNA, the CDR3 is TGTGCCAGCAGTGGAGGTAGGACTAGCGCCGTACAAGAGACCCAGTACTTC.